These T cell receptor beta chains were read from a single sample in a study of cytotoxic CD8 clonotypes in ibrutinib-treated CLL. This table comes from immunoSEQ multiplex PCR, and its TCRdb copy is limited to in-frame clones, with some not included. Of 250,000 or so clones in the sample, around three quarters were seen once. Sequencing was performed on PBMCs, taken after 24 months of ibrutinib treatment. The receptors originated from a human donor with chronic lymphocytic leukemia. CDR3s include the opening cysteine and the closing phenylalanine or tryptophan. A D gene is named only where the DNA matches it firmly. Clone sizes are given selectively: once, few, many, or a class where the clone is expanded.

j_gene	v_gene	d_gene	abundance	CDR3nt	CDR3aa
TRBJ2-1	TRBV5-1	NA	NA	TGCGCCAGCAGCCCCGGGCACAGCGGCAGCCCCACAAGGAGCTCCTACAATGAGCAGTTCTTC	CASSPGHSGSPTRSSYNEQFF
TRBJ2-5	TRBV6-5	NA	NA	TGTGCCAGCAGTCTACAGGGAGCTGAGACCCAGTACTTC	CASSLQGAETQYF
TRBJ2-2	TRBV9	TRBD1	NA	TGTGCCAGCAGCGGCCGGGACAGGGTAACCGGGGAGCTGTTTTTT	CASSGRDRVTGELFF
TRBJ1-5	TRBV5-1	NA	NA	TGCGCCAGCAGCTCGACGGGGGGTAGTCAGCCCCAGCATTTT	CASSSTGGSQPQHF
TRBJ2-2	TRBV28	NA	NA	TGTGCCAGCAGTTCACAGGGATTGGACACCGGGGAGCTGTTTTTT	CASSSQGLDTGELFF
TRBJ2-2	TRBV27	NA	NA	TGTGCCAGCAGTTTAGGGGGAGTTACCGGGGAGCTGTTTTTT	CASSLGGVTGELFF
TRBJ1-5	TRBV30	NA	once	TGTGCCTGGAGTTGGAGGGGGGCCAATCAGCCCCAGCATTTT	CAWSWRGANQPQHF
TRBJ2-7	TRBV13	NA	NA	TGTGCCAGCAGCTCCAGGTCCTACGAGCAGTACTTC	CASSSRSYEQYF
TRBJ1-2	TRBV5-1	NA	NA	TGCGCCAGCAGCCCGACAGTAAACTATGGCTACACCTTC	CASSPTVNYGYTF
TRBJ2-1	TRBV19	NA	NA	TGTGCCAGTAGTATCCGGGACCAACCTTACGATGAGCAGTTCTTC	CASSIRDQPYDEQFF
TRBJ1-1	TRBV25-1	TRBD1	NA	TGTGCCAGCTGTAGGACAGGATCTTCCACTGAAGCTTTCTTT	CASCRTGSSTEAFF